A single sample is the source of the 13 T cell receptor beta chains below, sequenced in a study of vaccination and CD4 T cells after COVID-19. Sample treatment: approximately nine-day PBMC culture with coronavirus spike peptide pools or control peptides (ViraFEST assay). These receptors have no identified antigens. An Oncomine TCR Beta short-read assay was used to sequence the DNA from cultured CD4+ T cells. TCRdb re-analysed the PCR reads in MiXCR, keeping a single row per CDR3 protein. The repertoire includes approximately 11,000 distinct CDR3 sequences, 60% to 70% of them detected once, and 20% to 30% sits in the top ten. The sequenced sample was CD4+ T cells from blood, cultured in vitro. Receptors originate from a human donor who had recovered from COVID-19.

This clonotype was detected a few times. The rearrangement joins TRBV19 to TRBJ2-7; 7 positions agree with TRBD2. CDR1 and CDR2 (germline): LNHDA, SQIVND (reference sequence). V shed 8 bases and J 3 bases; nucleotides not matched to a gene: 7. The CDR3 length is 13 residues. The CDR3 is CASSLATFYEQYF. CDR3 bases: TGTGCCAGTTCACTAGCGACATTCTACGAGCAGTACTTC.

The table lists this clonotype with a few counts. The chain has TRBV20-1 and TRBJ1-1; maybe TRBD1 (6 bases). The germline gives CDR1 DFQATT, CDR2 SNEGSKA (reference sequence). The CDR3 sequence is 14 residues long. The germline V and J ends were trimmed by 3 bases and 6 bases, with 17 bases remaining between them. Written as DNA, the CDR3 is TGCAGTGCTAGTAGGGGGGGAAGGAAAGCTGAAGCTTTCTTT. The encoded protein is CSASRGGRKAEAFF.

The V call is TRBV7-9, the J call TRBJ1-4; D is possibly TRBD1 (6 bases). The CDR3 runs to 16 residues. The V end lost 1 base, the J end lost 4 bases, and 13 bases lay between the germline ends. Germline assignment: CDR1 SEHNR and CDR2 FQNEAQ (reference sequence). The CDR3 region is CASSLEGVSGNEKLFF. The CDR3 coding sequence is TGTGCCAGCAGCTTAGAGGGGGTCTCCGGTAATGAAAAACTGTTTTTT.

The gene calls are TRBV18 and TRBJ1-5; tentative D call: TRBD1 (5 bases). Trimming took off 3 bases at V and 2 bases at J, with 14 bases between the two ends. CDR1 KGHSH and CDR2 LQKENI come from the germline V gene. CDR3 length: 16 amino acids. This chain's CDR3 is CASSPLGGWGNQPQHF. In DNA form, the CDR3 reads TGTGCCAGCTCACCCCTCGGGGGGTGGGGCAATCAGCCCCAGCATTTT. Full variable domain (missing parts from reference TRBV18 and TRBJ1-5): NAGVMQNPRHLVRRRGQEARLRCSPMKGHSHVYWYRQLPEEGLKFMVYLQKENIIDESGMPKERFSAEFPKEGPSILRIQQVVRGDSAAYFCASSPLGGWGNQPQHFGDGTRLSIL.

The chain is built from TRBV2 and TRBJ2-2, with 9 nucleotides matching TRBD1. The CDR3 is 15 residues long. V was pared by 8 bases and J by 3 bases, with 7 bases of the junction left unmatched. CDR1 and CDR2 (germline): SNHLY, FYNNEI. CDR3 amino acids: CASVRGQGYTGELFF. The CDR3, as DNA: TGTGCCAGCGTCCGGGGACAGGGTTACACCGGGGAGCTGTTTTTT.

The chain combines TRBV20-1 with TRBJ1-3, with 8 bases that match TRBD1. Losses at the gene ends were 4 bases for V and 6 bases for J; bases not matched to a gene: 5. CDR3 length: 13 amino acids. Looked up from germline, CDR1 is DFQATT and CDR2 is SNEGSKA (reference sequence). The CDR3 bases are TGCAGTGCTACGCAGGGGGCCCTAAACACCATATATTTT. This encodes CSATQGALNTIYF.

This clonotype occurred a few times. V and J are TRBV20-1 and TRBJ1-2; unclear D gene. The length of the CDR3 is 11 residues. Germline assignment: CDR1 DFQATT and CDR2 SNEGSKA (reference sequence). Trimming left V 5 bases short and J 4 bases short, with 8 bases between. Here the CDR3 DNA reads TGCAGTGCTTGGACCCGCTATGGCTACACCTTC. It yields the protein CSAWTRYGYTF.

This clonotype was seen only a few times. This chain joins TRBV7-3 and TRBJ1-2; the match to TRBD1 covers 10 bases. This CDR3 has 16 amino acids. Germline CDR1 is SGHTA and CDR2 is FQGTGA. J lost 4 bases, V lost 3 bases, and 8 bases had no gene match. CDR3 sequence: CASSFASRDRGYGYTF. In DNA, the CDR3 is TGTGCCAGCAGCTTCGCCAGCCGGGACAGGGGCTATGGCTACACCTTC.

The chain carries TRBV7-3 and TRBJ2-3; TRBD2 aligns across 7 bases. The CDR3 loop spans 14 amino acids. J lost 5 bases, V lost 2 bases, and 4 bases had no gene match. CDR1 is SGHTA, CDR2 FQGTGA, per germline. The CDR3, as DNA: TGTGCCAGCAGCTTAGGTACTAGCGTAGATACGCAGTATTTT. It yields the protein CASSLGTSVDTQYF.

By sample fraction, this clonotype is medium-sized. V usage is TRBV7-9 and J usage is TRBJ2-7; TRBD2 matches 13 bases. Germline loops: CDR1 SEHNR, CDR2 FQNEAQ (reference sequence). V shed 5 bases and J 5 bases; nucleotides not matched to a gene: 6. The CDR3 is made up of 15 amino acids. CDR3 region: CASSRTSGRFDEQYF. The CDR3 DNA follows: TGTGCCAGCAGCAGGACTAGCGGGAGATTCGACGAGCAGTACTTC.

The chain has TRBV6-5 and TRBJ2-5, with D perhaps TRBD1 (6 bases). CDR1 is MNHEY and CDR2 is SVGAGI in the germline V gene. V was clipped by 4 bases and J by 2 bases, with 17 bases between them. The CDR3 has 16 residues. CDR3 sequence: CASSLGHGAGQETQYF. The CDR3 DNA reads as TGTGCCAGCAGTTTGGGACATGGGGCAGGACAAGAGACCCAGTACTTC.

The gene calls are TRBV21-1 and TRBJ2-7; no DNA check was done on the table's D call, TRBD1. TRBV21-1 is a documented pseudogene. The CDR3 is 14 residues long. The CDR3 reads CASSKDGQDYEQYF. CDR3 bases: TGTGCCAGCAGCAAAGATGGACAGGACTACGAGCAGTACTTC.

This clonotype has only one observation. The chain joins TRBV11-2 to TRBJ2-7, with a tentative D call TRBD2 (6 bases). This CDR3 comprises 13 residues. Germline loops: CDR1 SGHAT, CDR2 FQNNGV. Trimming removed 5 bases at V and 4 bases at J, with 12 bases between. CDR3 bases: TGTGCCAGCAGCCGGGACTCCGGGTACGAGCAGTACTTC. This gives the protein CASSRDSGYEQYF.